A selection of T cell receptor beta chains follows, all from one sample in a study of cytomegalovirus exposure and HLA in healthy donors. The assay was immunoSEQ multiplex PCR, and TCRdb's table has in-frame clones only and misses some. The data contain around 250,000 clones, around 81% of them singletons. The material sequenced was PBMCs. Every receptor here comes from a woman aged 55-69 years in good health and CMV-seropositive. CDR3s include the opening cysteine and the closing phenylalanine or tryptophan.

j_call,v_call,cdr3_aa
TRBJ2-2,TRBV19,CASKTLLGSETGELFF
TRBJ1-5,TRBV5-1,CASSLSGTEQQPQHF
TRBJ2-4,TRBV18,CASSPPGEGAKNIQYF
-,TRBV27,CASSYRDTTYEQYF
TRBJ2-1,TRBV6-1,CASRNRGAYNEQFF
TRBJ2-5,TRBV18,CASSQLLAAQETQYF
TRBJ2-1,TRBV7-2,CASSLNGPGVYNEQFF
TRBJ2-7,TRBV5-1,CASSLVPSGEQYF
TRBJ2-2,TRBV21-1,CATEHWDSSNTGELFF
TRBJ2-7,TRBV6-5,CASRRRGSGYEQYF
TRBJ2-3,TRBV30,CAWSPRTGYITDTQYF
TRBJ1-3,TRBV30,CAWNPGTSTGNTIYF
TRBJ2-1,TRBV7-2,CASSSQLAEGNEQFF
TRBJ1-5,TRBV19,CASSIDPQGRNQPQHF
TRBJ2-2,TRBV5-4,CASSPAPRRNTGELFF
TRBJ1-1,TRBV5-1,CASSLGSTAKNTEAFF
TRBJ2-7,TRBV7-9,CASSRGTGIDPYEQYF
TRBJ2-1,TRBV6-5,CASSYSGSSWNEQFF
TRBJ1-2,TRBV19,CASSIRQRGDGYTF
TRBJ2-3,TRBV5-5,CASSLARLAQSDTQYF
TRBJ1-2,TRBV5-6,CASSLVSINYGYTF
TRBJ1-1,TRBV19,CASSGADNINTEAFF
TRBJ2-7,TRBV21-1,CASSEDPSGATYEQYF
TRBJ2-3,TRBV13,CASRRTGQGTDTQYF
TRBJ1-3,TRBV5-1,CASSPPLQGSGNTIYF
TRBJ2-7,TRBV5-4,CASSFTGGVEQYF
TRBJ1-2,TRBV7-8,CASSLGRTGDYGYTF
TRBJ1-1,TRBV5-1,CASSLGGVGEAFF
TRBJ2-5,TRBV19,CASSIQGSRETQYF
TRBJ2-1,TRBV28,CASSLGASGFNEQFF
TRBJ1-4,TRBV7-9,CSSMKTGEVEKLFF
TRBJ2-2,TRBV4-2,CASSQDLTGGQNTGELFF
TRBJ2-1,TRBV19,CASSTYYNEQFF
TRBJ1-4,TRBV6-1,CASSRDRGEKLFF
TRBJ2-2,TRBV7-2,CASSPGGTNTGELFF
TRBJ1-2,TRBV19,CASSIPGQHNYGYTF
TRBJ2-3,TRBV15,CATSFSGGTDTQYF
TRBJ2-7,TRBV7-9,CASSPVAGPYEQYF
TRBJ2-5,TRBV5-1,CASSLLGQGGETQYF
TRBJ2-3,TRBV5-6,CASSRLAGGPDTQYF
TRBJ2-7,TRBV5-1,CASSSLGLNRDEQYF
TRBJ1-2,TRBV4-1,CASSQDRGSGYTF
TRBJ1-4,TRBV29-1,CSVEGSGTNEKLFF
TRBJ2-7,TRBV12-5,CASGLELFTRQGPEQYF
TRBJ1-1,TRBV19,CASSPDRGDTEAFF
TRBJ1-3,TRBV5-1,CASSDSSGNTIYF
TRBJ2-5,TRBV27,CASSATGDQETQYF
TRBJ2-7,TRBV5-5,CASSASGQGGVF
TRBJ1-5,TRBV6-5,CASRLGRGNQPQHF
TRBJ1-2,TRBV6-5,CASSWTGNYGYTF
TRBJ2-3,TRBV19,CASSIGSQVTDTQYF